These T cell receptor beta chains were read from a single sample in a study of T cell responses to AZD1222 COVID-19 vaccine. Here immunoSEQ multiplex PCR was the method, and the copy in TCRdb shows in-frame clones only, minus some. The sample contains 150,000 to 200,000 clones, 80% to 90% of which appear only once. The specimen was peripheral blood, collected on day 0 of MenACWY control vaccination. Receptors originate from an adult in good health. Each CDR3 is given with its conserved first and last residue. D genes are given only for firm matches. The size entry is marked missing in some rows and otherwise reads once, few, many or a size class.

d_gene	len	abundance	v_gene	j_gene	CDR3aa	CDR3nt
TRBD1	15	-	TRBV10-3	TRBJ1-5	CAISPRQGSNQPQHF	TGTGCCATCAGCCCTCGACAGGGTAGCAATCAGCCCCAGCATTTT
TRBD2	15	-	TRBV7-2	TRBJ2-7	CASSRRERGTYEQYF	TGTGCCAGCAGCCGGCGGGAGCGGGGTACGTACGAGCAGTACTTC
-	14	-	TRBV6-5	TRBJ1-6	CASTQGSYNSPLHF	TGTGCCAGCACCCAGGGTTCCTATAATTCACCCCTCCACTTT
-	13	-	TRBV2	TRBJ2-7	CASSPETVYEQYF	TGTGCCAGCAGTCCCGAGACAGTATACGAGCAGTACTTC
-	15	-	TRBV7-8	TRBJ2-6	CASSLDSSGANVLTF	TGTGCCAGCAGCTTAGACAGCTCTGGGGCCAACGTCCTGACTTTC
-	17	few	TRBV27	TRBJ1-1	CASSLLSVGHRNTEAFF	TGTGCCAGCAGTTTATTGTCGGTAGGGCACAGGAACACTGAAGCTTTCTTT
TRBD1	12	-	TRBV7-9	TRBJ1-1	CASRPGGTEAFF	TGTGCCAGCAGACCAGGGGGCACTGAAGCTTTCTTT
-	12	-	TRBV5-1	TRBJ2-7	CASSLELGEQYF	TGCGCCAGCAGCTTGGAATTGGGCGAGCAGTACTTC
TRBD1	15	-	TRBV3-1/TRBV3-2	TRBJ2-2	CASSRDRGRPGELFF	TGTGCCAGCAGCCGGGACAGGGGGAGACCCGGGGAGCTGTTTTTT
-	14	once	TRBV7-9	TRBJ2-7	CASNPGSTVWEQYF	TGTGCCAGCAACCCCGGGAGTACTGTGTGGGAGCAGTACTTC
TRBD1	15	-	TRBV28	TRBJ2-5	CASRLTGTGQETQYF	TGTGCCAGCAGACTAACCGGGACAGGGCAAGAGACCCAGTACTTC
-	12	-	TRBV6-5	TRBJ2-3	CASGPGFDTQYF	TGTGCCAGCGGGCCAGGGTTCGATACGCAGTATTTT
-	16	-	TRBV18	TRBJ1-1	CASSPRGAGTNTEAFF	TGTGCCAGCTCACCAAGGGGGGCAGGGACGAACACTGAAGCTTTCTTT
TRBD1	14	-	TRBV30	TRBJ2-5	CAWSYRGEVETQYF	TGTGCCTGGAGTTACAGGGGGGAAGTGGAGACCCAGTACTTC
-	14	-	TRBV7-9	TRBJ1-1	CASGQALMNTEAFF	TGTGCCAGCGGTCAAGCTTTAATGAACACTGAAGCTTTCTTT
-	20	once	TRBV4-1	TRBJ1-2	CASSQPAWGRVGAPNYGYTF	TGCGCCAGCAGCCAACCTGCCTGGGGCCGTGTCGGCGCCCCTAACTATGGCTACACCTTC
-	13	once	TRBV18	TRBJ1-4	CASHRGRNEKLFF	TGTGCCAGTCACCGGGGCCGTAATGAAAAACTGTTTTTT
-	13	-	TRBV7-9	TRBJ2-7	CASSPIGRDEQYF	TGTGCCAGCAGCCCCATTGGGCGGGACGAGCAGTACTTC
-	14	-	TRBV27	TRBJ2-3	CASSALQGTDTQYF	TGTGCCAGCAGTGCTTTACAGGGAACAGATACGCAGTATTTT
-	16	-	TRBV13	TRBJ1-1	CASSPPLAGVRTEAFF	TGTGCCAGCAGCCCTCCCCTTGCGGGGGTTCGGACTGAAGCTTTCTTT
TRBD1	13	-	TRBV6-5	TRBJ1-5	CASSRQGDQPQHF	TGTGCCAGCAGTCGACAGGGGGATCAGCCCCAGCATTTT
-	16	-	TRBV5-8	TRBJ2-1	CASSFFAGAAYNEQFF	TGTGCCAGCAGCTTCTTTGCAGGGGCGGCCTACAATGAGCAGTTCTTC
-	12	-	TRBV28	TRBJ1-5	CASGAGGQPQHF	TGTGCCAGCGGAGCGGGGGGTCAGCCCCAGCATTTT
TRBD1	15	-	TRBV3-1/TRBV3-2	TRBJ2-7	CASSRAGTGGDEQYF	TGTGCCAGCAGCCGTGCCGGGACAGGGGGCGACGAGCAGTACTTC
-	15	-	TRBV6-6	TRBJ1-2	CASSYGSGGPYGYTF	TGTGCCAGCAGTTACGGATCCGGGGGACCTTATGGCTACACCTTC
-	12	-	TRBV5-5	TRBJ1-5	CASSPGDQPQHF	TGTGCCAGCAGCCCGGGGGATCAGCCCCAGCATTTT
TRBD2	16	-	TRBV28	TRBJ2-3	CASSVEREYGTDTQYF	TGTGCCAGCAGTGTCGAGCGGGAGTATGGGACAGATACGCAGTATTTT
-	14	-	TRBV5-1	TRBJ1-2	CASSLGAGGYGYTF	TGCGCCAGCAGCTTAGGGGCTGGGGGCTATGGCTACACCTTC
-	15	few	TRBV7-8	TRBJ1-4	CASSFEAAPGEKLFF	TGTGCCAGCAGCTTCGAGGCAGCCCCTGGAGAAAAACTGTTTTTT